This T cell receptor beta chain derives from a study of graft-versus-host responses after intestinal transplantation. Across the whole study: Among the recipients, all got anti-thymocyte globulin induction and then tacrolimus and steroids for approximately 3 years.

TCRdb's table, derived via immunoSEQ multiplex PCR, lists solely in-frame clones and lacks some. The sample yields around 77,000 clones, around 95% seen once. Deletions cut 0 bases from V and 1 base from J, with 10 bases between. The CDR3 extends over 15 amino acids. CDR1 is SGHRS and CDR2 is YFSETQ in the germline V gene. A remark on this clone: What it binds is not known.

Findings of the study overall: Investigators detected GvH clones in recipient marrow, with some emerging earlier in ileum or blood. An association linked early post-transplant HvG declines with peak circulating GvH clone levels. High graft-versus-host to host-versus-graft clonal ratios were found in allografts of patients who had graft-donor T cell macrochimerism.

Sequencing was performed on unstimulated CD8+ T cells sorted from spleen or lymph node cells, taken before intestinal transplant. The rearrangement uses TRBV5-1 and TRBJ2-5, with unresolved D. The TCR sequence derives from a human donor who received an intestinal transplant. The CDR3 bases are TGCGCCAGCAGCTTGGCCGTGAACTTCCAAGAGACCCAGTACTTC. Translating it yields CASSLAVNFQETQYF.